Sequencing of this T cell receptor beta chain was carried out in a study of cytotoxic CD8 clonotypes in ibrutinib-treated CLL. The wider study: Productive templates averaged 255,043 per sample, and productive rearrangements roughly 90,000.

Depth targeted 1 in 200,000 to 1 in 1 million T cells, averaging 10x coverage per clonotype. This table comes from immunoSEQ multiplex PCR, and its TCRdb copy is limited to in-frame clones, with some not included. This table holds tens of thousands of clones, about 64% found once. Study-wide results and caveats: Clonality went up at the time of ibrutinib response, stayed stable in sustained remission, and later dropped back toward its baseline level at progression. Against age-matched healthy donors, baseline clonality ran higher and tracked circulating CD8+ T-cell counts.

On this clone: Its cognate antigen is unknown.

The CDR3 runs 15 residues. Trimming cost V 5 bases and J 5 bases, with 15 bases left between them. The germline gives CDR1 MDHEN, CDR2 SYDVKM. J is TRBJ1-4 and V is TRBV28; D call uncertain. The clonotype originates from a human donor with chronic lymphocytic leukemia. The specimen comprised PBMCs, sampled after 12 months of ibrutinib treatment. CDR3 in DNA: TGTGCCAGCAGTGCCTTGGGAGCACAGAATGAAAAACTGTTTTTT. Protein: CASSALGAQNEKLFF.